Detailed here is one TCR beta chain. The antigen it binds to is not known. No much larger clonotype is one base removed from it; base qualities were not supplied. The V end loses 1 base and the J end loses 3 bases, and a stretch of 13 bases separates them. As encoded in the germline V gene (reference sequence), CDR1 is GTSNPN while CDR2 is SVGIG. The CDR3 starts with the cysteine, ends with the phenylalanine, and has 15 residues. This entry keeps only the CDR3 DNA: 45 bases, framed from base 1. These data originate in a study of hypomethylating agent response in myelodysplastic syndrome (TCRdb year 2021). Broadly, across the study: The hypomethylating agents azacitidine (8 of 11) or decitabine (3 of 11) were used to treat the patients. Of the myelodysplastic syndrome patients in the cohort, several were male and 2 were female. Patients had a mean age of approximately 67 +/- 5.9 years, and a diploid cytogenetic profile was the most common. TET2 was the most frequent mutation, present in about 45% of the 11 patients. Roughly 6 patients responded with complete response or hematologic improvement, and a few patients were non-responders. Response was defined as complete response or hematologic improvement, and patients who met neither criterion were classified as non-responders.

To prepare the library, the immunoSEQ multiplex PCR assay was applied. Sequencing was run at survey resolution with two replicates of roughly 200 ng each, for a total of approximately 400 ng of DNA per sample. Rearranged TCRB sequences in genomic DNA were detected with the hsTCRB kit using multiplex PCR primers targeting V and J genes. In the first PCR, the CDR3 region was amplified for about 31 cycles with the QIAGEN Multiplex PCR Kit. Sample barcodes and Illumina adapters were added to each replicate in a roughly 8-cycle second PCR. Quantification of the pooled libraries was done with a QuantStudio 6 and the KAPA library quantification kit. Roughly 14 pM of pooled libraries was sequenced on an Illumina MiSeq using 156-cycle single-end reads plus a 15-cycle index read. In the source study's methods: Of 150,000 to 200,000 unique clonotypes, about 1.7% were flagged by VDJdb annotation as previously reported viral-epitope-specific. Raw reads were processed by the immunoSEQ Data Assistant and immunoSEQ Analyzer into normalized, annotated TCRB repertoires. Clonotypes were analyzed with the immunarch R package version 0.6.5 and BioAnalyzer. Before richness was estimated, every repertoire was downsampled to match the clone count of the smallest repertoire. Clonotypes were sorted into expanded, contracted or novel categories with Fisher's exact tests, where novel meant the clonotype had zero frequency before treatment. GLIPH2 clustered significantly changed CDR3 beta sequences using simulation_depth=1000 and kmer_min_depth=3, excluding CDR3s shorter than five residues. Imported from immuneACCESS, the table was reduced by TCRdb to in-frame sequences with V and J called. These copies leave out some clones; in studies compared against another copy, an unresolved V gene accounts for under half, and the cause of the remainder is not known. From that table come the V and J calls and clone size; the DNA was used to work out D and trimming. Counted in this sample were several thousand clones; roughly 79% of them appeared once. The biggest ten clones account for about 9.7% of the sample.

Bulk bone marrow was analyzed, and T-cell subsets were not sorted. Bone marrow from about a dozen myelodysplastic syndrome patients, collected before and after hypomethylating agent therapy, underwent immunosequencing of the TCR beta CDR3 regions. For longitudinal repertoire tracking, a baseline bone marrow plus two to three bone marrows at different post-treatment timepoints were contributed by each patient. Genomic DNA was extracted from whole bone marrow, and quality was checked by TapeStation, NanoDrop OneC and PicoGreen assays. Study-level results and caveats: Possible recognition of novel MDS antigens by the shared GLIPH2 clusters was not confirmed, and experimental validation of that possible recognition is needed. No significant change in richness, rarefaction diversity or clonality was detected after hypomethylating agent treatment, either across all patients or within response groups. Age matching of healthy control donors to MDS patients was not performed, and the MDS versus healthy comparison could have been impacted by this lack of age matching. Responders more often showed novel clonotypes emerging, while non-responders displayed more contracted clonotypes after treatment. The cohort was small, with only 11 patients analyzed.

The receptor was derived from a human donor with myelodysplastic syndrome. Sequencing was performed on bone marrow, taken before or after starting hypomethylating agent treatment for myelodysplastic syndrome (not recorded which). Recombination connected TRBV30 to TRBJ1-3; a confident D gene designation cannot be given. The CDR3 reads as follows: CAWSDRASHGNTIYF. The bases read TGTGCCTGGAGTGACCGGGCCTCACATGGAAACACCATATATTTT.